This entry lists 4 T cell receptor beta chains sequenced from one sample in a study of cytomegalovirus exposure and HLA in healthy donors. This PCR relied on a set of 60 Vbeta primers and 13 Jbeta primers. Method: immunoSEQ multiplex PCR; TCRdb's copy keeps in-frame clones and lacks some. Found here are 150,000 to 200,000 clones, approximately 77% of them singletons; the top ten hold around 7%. Source material: PBMCs. These receptors were collected from a male donor in good health and CMV-seropositive.

The chain uses TRBV6-1 and TRBJ1-2, with 10 nucleotides matching TRBD1. CDR1 is MNHNS and CDR2 is SASEGT in the germline V gene. V trimming: 3 bases; J trimming: 4 bases; junction bases outside the gene matches: 5. The CDR3 contains 15 residues. Written as DNA, the CDR3 is TGTGCCAGCAGTGACAGGACAGGGGGGGGCTATGGCTACACCTTC. Amino acids: CASSDRTGGGYGYTF.

The chain combines TRBV27 with TRBJ2-5; the D gene is possibly TRBD2 (5 bases). Trimming stripped 3 bases from V and 5 bases from J, with 13 bases between. This CDR3 contains 14 residues. The germline gives CDR1 MNHEY, CDR2 SMNVEV (reference sequence). CDR3 nucleotides: TGTGCCAGCAGTTTCGGTCGGATAGCGGAGACCCAGTACTTC. This gives the protein CASSFGRIAETQYF.

A few counts support this clone. This chain links TRBV6-5 with TRBJ1-6, with 11 bases matching TRBD1. The CDR3 length is 15 residues. The V gene end was trimmed by 6 bases and the J gene end by 4 bases; junction bases not matched to a gene: 2. Germline lookup yields CDR1 MNHEY and CDR2 SVGAGI. The CDR3 DNA is TGTGCCAGCAGAAGGGACAGGGGGTATAATTCACCCCTCCACTTT. Amino acids: CASRRDRGYNSPLHF.

The chain couples TRBV4-2 to TRBJ2-3; no clear D gene. The CDR3 has 12 residues. Trimming stripped 1 base from V and 5 bases from J, with 4 bases between. Germline V lookup: CDR1 LGHNA, CDR2 YNFKEQ. CDR3 protein: CASSQVQDTQYF. DNA for the CDR3: TGTGCCAGCAGCCAAGTACAAGATACGCAGTATTTT.